A single sample gave rise to the 23 T cell receptor beta chains below, sequenced in a study of prognosis after radiotherapy for stage I lung cancer. Using two-round multiplex PCR, the authors amplified TCR beta CDR3 from genomic DNA. First-round PCR used primers specific to each TRBV and TRBJ gene. TCRdb reprocessed the multiplex PCR reads with MiXCR, giving one entry per CDR3 protein. The data show tens of thousands of distinct CDR3 sequences, with more than 20% seen just once and 7.5% held by the top ten. The source material was PBMCs, sampled before or after stereotactic body radiation therapy (not recorded which). These receptors all come from a donor over 45 with non-small cell lung cancer.

With respect to this clonotype: With a much larger clone just one base away, this may be a read error. The V and J genes are TRBV5-1 and TRBJ1-3; D call uncertain. The CDR3 has 17 amino acids. Per germline, CDR1 SGHRS and CDR2 YFSETQ. Between the trimmed V and J ends, which lost 0 bases and 4 bases, there was a span of 17 bases. In DNA form, the CDR3 reads TGCGCCAGCAGCTTGGCGCTCTCGTCAGTGGCGGGAAACACCATATATTTT. Translation gives CASSLALSSVAGNTIYF.

The chain carries TRBV27 and TRBJ2-1; 8 positions agree with TRBD1. Germline trimming cut 2 bases from V and 9 bases from J; bases unmatched to any gene: 12. The CDR3 sequence is 16 residues long. Germline lookup yields CDR1 MNHEY and CDR2 SMNVEV (reference sequence). The CDR3 DNA sequence: TGTGCCAGCAGTTTACAAAGGGACAGGAATAATGTTGAGCAGTTCTTC. It codes for CASSLQRDRNNVEQFF.

This clonotype was counted at least ten times. V and J are TRBV30 and TRBJ2-5; maybe TRBD2 (6 bases). The CDR3 is made up of 11 amino acids. CDR1 GTSNPN and CDR2 SVGIG come from the germline V gene (reference sequence). With 5 bases removed from V and 4 bases from J, the gap between germline ends came to 8 bases. CDR3 amino acids: CAWGRGETQYF. Here the CDR3 DNA reads TGTGCCTGGGGGCGGGGAGAGACCCAGTACTTC.

Turning to this clonotype: A much larger clone lies a single base off, so this may be a read error. The gene calls are TRBV18 and TRBJ1-5; TRBD1 is a possible D gene (6 bases). Germline CDR1 KGHSH, CDR2 LQKENI. V was pared by 2 bases and J by 7 bases, with 12 bases between. The CDR3 consists of 14 residues. CDR3 sequence: CASSPGAGVQPQHF. The CDR3 DNA is TGTGCCAGCTCACCAGGGGCAGGGGTCCAGCCCCAGCATTTT.

This clonotype was found many times. This chain links TRBV15 with TRBJ1-1; tentatively, D is TRBD1 (5 bases). Germline values: CDR1 LNHNV, CDR2 YYDKDF (reference sequence). CDR3 size: 15 residues. V was trimmed by 1 base and J by 9 bases, leaving 18 bases between them. CDR3 nucleotides: TGTGCCACCAGCAGAGTATCGTTGCAGGGTGTTAAAGCTTTCTTT. As protein: CATSRVSLQGVKAFF.

This clonotype was counted at least ten times. The genes are TRBV18 and TRBJ2-3; 8 positions agree with TRBD1. Unmatched junction bases numbered 2, after V lost 3 bases and J lost 9 bases. Germline CDR1 is KGHSH and CDR2 is LQKENI. The CDR3 covers 12 residues. CDR3 sequence (DNA): TGTGCCAGCTCACCCGGACAGGGCACGCAGTATTTT. Protein product: CASSPGQGTQYF.

This clonotype was seen many times. The J gene is TRBJ2-5, the V gene TRBV6-1; 7 positions match TRBD2. The ends lost 6 bases at V and 4 bases at J; junction bases unmatched: 5. The CDR3 totals 13 residues. Germline V gene sequence: CDR1 MNHNS, CDR2 SASEGT. The DNA of the CDR3 is TGTGCCAGCAGCTGGAGGGAGGGAGAGACCCAGTACTTC. This translates into CASSWREGETQYF.

There are many counts of this clonotype. V usage is TRBV12-3 or TRBV12-4 and J usage is TRBJ1-5; D is unresolved. Trimming pared 6 bases from V and 2 bases from J, leaving 11 bases between. There are 14 residues in the CDR3. CDR3 in DNA: TGTGCCAGCAGCGGACGGCGGGGCAATCAGCCCCAGCATTTT. Translating gives CASSGRRGNQPQHF.

The table lists this clonotype with many counts. The chain joins TRBV13 to TRBJ2-3, with D tentatively TRBD1 or TRBD2 (6 bases each). Germline assignment: CDR1 PRHDT and CDR2 FYEKMQ (reference sequence). This CDR3 comprises 15 residues. V was trimmed by 5 bases and J by 4 bases, leaving 16 bases between them. In DNA form, the CDR3 reads TGTGCCAGCAGCCTGCGTTTGGGGGGCCCAGATACGCAGTATTTT. Amino acids: CASSLRLGGPDTQYF.

This clonotype was picked up many times. The chain uses TRBV30 and TRBJ2-2; TRBD2 matches at 9 bases. Trimming removed 8 bases from V and 6 bases from J; junction bases left unmatched: 13. This CDR3 comprises 15 residues. Germline assignment: CDR1 GTSNPN and CDR2 SVGIG (reference sequence). CDR3: CAQKSGGWVAGELFF. Here the CDR3 DNA reads TGTGCCCAAAAGAGCGGGGGGTGGGTTGCCGGGGAGCTGTTTTTT.

This clonotype has a count of ten or more. The chain combines TRBV9 with TRBJ2-2; 11 bases fit TRBD2. Germline loops: CDR1 SGDLS, CDR2 YYNGEE. J gave up 6 bases and V 2 bases, and 3 bases lay outside the gene matches. This CDR3 comprises 15 residues. DNA of the CDR3: TGTGCCAGCAGCGTTAGCGGGGGGGCGTCCGGGGAGCTGTTTTTT. Translation: CASSVSGGASGELFF.

Note on this clonotype: A much bigger clone sits one base away, suggesting this may be a read error. The V call is TRBV20-1, the J call TRBJ1-1; D is possibly TRBD1 (5 bases). V shed 5 bases and J shed 4 bases, with 11 bases lying between them. Germline V CDR1 and CDR2: DFQATT, SNEGSKA (reference sequence). This CDR3 is built from 12 residues. CDR3 nucleotide sequence: TGCAGTGCTGGGTCCGGGGGCACTGAAGCTTTCTTT. Translating gives CSAGSGGTEAFF.

This clonotype has at least ten counts. This sequence joins TRBV3-1 and TRBJ2-2; no reliable D call. Trimming cost V 6 bases and J 4 bases, with 9 bases left between them. Germline lookup yields CDR1 LGHDT and CDR2 YNNKEL (reference sequence). The CDR3 runs to 13 residues. CDR3 amino acids: CASSPSSTGELFF. Here the CDR3 DNA reads TGTGCCAGCAGTCCTTCCAGCACCGGGGAGCTGTTTTTT.

This clonotype was found many times. The V call is TRBV5-1, the J call TRBJ2-3, with D possibly matching TRBD1 (6 bases). Germline loops: CDR1 SGHRS, CDR2 YFSETQ. The CDR3 totals 14 residues. Trimming stripped 3 bases from V and 6 bases from J, with 14 bases between. Here the CDR3 DNA reads TGCGCCAGCAGCTCAGACAGGTATCGGGATACGCAGTATTTT. Translating gives CASSSDRYRDTQYF.

Remarks on this clonotype: One base away lies a much larger clone, so this may be a sequencing read error. The CDR3 end shows no conserved phenylalanine or tryptophan, and so a read error is likely. This rearrangement joins TRBV30 to TRBJ1-2; 11 bases align to TRBD1. Trimming cost V 0 bases and J 8 bases; bases outside gene matches: 8. Germline V gene data show CDR1 as GTSNPN and CDR2 as SVGIG (reference sequence). The CDR3 runs to 15 residues. CDR3 coding DNA: TGTGCCTGGAGTGTCCTTCTCGGGACAGGGGGAGGCTACACCCTC. This sequence encodes CAWSVLLGTGGGYTL.

Note on this clonotype: A far larger clone is just one base off, so this is likely a read error. This chain joins TRBV6-5 and TRBJ1-6, with TRBD1 as a possible D gene (5 bases). V was pared by 5 bases and J by 6 bases, with 11 bases between. The CDR3 sequence is 14 residues long. Germline V gene data show CDR1 as MNHEY and CDR2 as SVGAGI. CDR3 bases: TGTGCCAGCAGTCGGGGGGGTCCTAATTCACCCCTCCACTTT. Encoded protein: CASSRGGPNSPLHF.

In this sample, this clonotype turned up many times. The gene calls are TRBV2 and TRBJ2-7; D gene uncertain. With 4 bases removed from V and 3 bases from J, the gap between germline ends came to 10 bases. The CDR3 loop spans 13 amino acids. Germline V gene lookup returns CDR1 SNHLY and CDR2 FYNNEI. The CDR3 DNA sequence: TGTGCCAGCAGTGTCGGCAGGATCTACGAGCAGTACTTC. Translating gives CASSVGRIYEQYF.

There are many counts of this clonotype. The V gene is TRBV9, the J gene TRBJ1-6, with a tentative D call TRBD1 (5 bases). V lost 0 bases and J lost 8, with 6 bases in between. Per germline, CDR1 SGDLS and CDR2 YYNGEE. The CDR3 runs 13 residues. The CDR3, as DNA: TGTGCCAGCAGCGTAGCGGGGGATTCACCCCTCCACTTT. It codes for CASSVAGDSPLHF.

Notes on this clonotype: A much larger clonotype is one base distant, so this may be a read error. The chain links TRBV4-1 to TRBJ1-5; TRBD1 agrees at 9 bases. This CDR3 is built from 16 residues. Germline loops: CDR1 MGHRA, CDR2 YSYEKL. The DNA for the CDR3 is TGCGCCAGCAGCCTCGAACAGGGGGCGATCAATAAGCCCCAGCATTTT. This sequence encodes CASSLEQGAINKPQHF.

On this clonotype itself: A much larger clone differs by one base, so this may be a read error. The chain is built from TRBV5-6 and TRBJ1-5; 8 bases match TRBD1. Germline lookup yields CDR1 SGHDT and CDR2 YYEEEE. CDR3 length: 15 amino acids. The CDR3 DNA sequence: TGTGCCAGCGGCTTGACAGGGGTTTACAATCAGCCCCAGCATTTT. Translated, it gives CASGLTGVYNQPQHF.

In its sample, this clonotype was seen many times. The chain has TRBV28 and TRBJ1-4; D is undetermined. The CDR3 covers 12 residues. V lost 2 bases and J 15 bases, leaving 13 bases between the germline ends. Per germline, CDR1 MDHEN and CDR2 SYDVKM. The CDR3 DNA is TGTGCCAGCAGTTTACTAAAGGCCCCCTTGTTTTTT. Translation gives CASSLLKAPLFF.

With regard to this clonotype: This may stem from a read error, because a much larger clone lies one nucleotide away. This chain uses TRBV18 with TRBJ1-2; 8 bases match TRBD1. The germline V gene encodes CDR1 KGHSH and CDR2 LQKENI. Losses at the gene ends were 6 bases for V and 10 bases for J; bases not matched to a gene: 13. The CDR3 covers 14 residues. In nucleotides, the CDR3 is TGTGCCAGCTCGCCTTCGGACAGGGAAGATGCCTACACCTTC. Amino acid sequence: CASSPSDREDAYTF. Using reference TRBV18 and TRBJ1-2 for the parts outside the CDR3, the full variable domain is NAGVMQNPRHLVRRRGQEARLRCSPMKGHSHVYWYRQLPEEGLKFMVYLQKENIIDESGMPKERFSAEFPKEGPSILRIQQVVRGDSAAYFCASSPSDREDAYTFGSGTRLTVV.

On this clonotype itself: One end of the junction varies from germline; a read error may be responsible. V gene TRBV6-2 or TRBV6-3 combines with J gene TRBJ1-5; D is possibly TRBD1 (6 bases). The CDR3 runs 16 residues. CDR1 and CDR2 (germline): MNHEY, SVGEGT. CDR3 nucleotides: TGTGCCAGCAGTCGTACAGGGACTGTGGGCAATCAGCCCCATCATTTT. Its translation is CASSRTGTVGNQPHHF.